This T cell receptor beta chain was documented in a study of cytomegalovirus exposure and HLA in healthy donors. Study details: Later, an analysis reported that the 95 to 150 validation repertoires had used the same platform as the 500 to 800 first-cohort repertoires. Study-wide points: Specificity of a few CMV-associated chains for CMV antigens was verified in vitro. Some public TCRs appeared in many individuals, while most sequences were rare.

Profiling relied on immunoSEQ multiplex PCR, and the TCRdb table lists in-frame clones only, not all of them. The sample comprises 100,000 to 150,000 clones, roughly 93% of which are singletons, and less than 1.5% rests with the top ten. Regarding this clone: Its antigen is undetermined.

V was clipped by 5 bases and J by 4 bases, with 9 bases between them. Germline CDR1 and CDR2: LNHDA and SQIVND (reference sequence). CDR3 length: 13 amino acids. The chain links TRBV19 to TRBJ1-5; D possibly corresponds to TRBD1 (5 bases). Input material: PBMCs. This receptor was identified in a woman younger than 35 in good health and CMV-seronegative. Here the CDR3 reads CASSVTVNQPQHF. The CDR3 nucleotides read TGTGCCAGTAGTGTGACAGTAAATCAGCCCCAGCATTTT.